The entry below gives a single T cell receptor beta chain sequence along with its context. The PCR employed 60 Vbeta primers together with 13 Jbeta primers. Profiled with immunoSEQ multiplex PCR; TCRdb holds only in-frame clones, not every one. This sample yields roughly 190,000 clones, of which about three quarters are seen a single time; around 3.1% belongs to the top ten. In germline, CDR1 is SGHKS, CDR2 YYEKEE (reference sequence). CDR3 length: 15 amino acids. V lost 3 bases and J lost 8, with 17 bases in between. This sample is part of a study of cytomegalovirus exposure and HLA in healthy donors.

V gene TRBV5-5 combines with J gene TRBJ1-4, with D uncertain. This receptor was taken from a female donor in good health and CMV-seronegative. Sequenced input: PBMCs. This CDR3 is CASSWTGMPSEKLFF. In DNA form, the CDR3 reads TGTGCCAGCAGCTGGACCGGGATGCCTTCCGAAAAACTGTTTTTT. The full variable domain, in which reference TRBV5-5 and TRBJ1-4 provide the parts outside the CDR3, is DAGVTQSPTHLIKTRGQQVTLRCSPISGHKSVSWYQQVLGQGPQFIFQYYEKEERGRGNFPDRFSARQFPNYSSELNVNALLLGDSALYLCASSWTGMPSEKLFFGSGTQLSVL.